What follows are 27 T cell receptor beta chains derived from one specimen sequenced in a study of early T cells in non-severe SARS-CoV-2 infection. Via MiXCR, TCRdb re-called the 5' RACE reads, giving one row per CDR3 protein. The repertoire consists of 50,000 to 60,000 distinct CDR3 sequences, with under 15% occurring once and the leading ten covering around 1.4%. Sequenced: whole blood. These receptors all come from an adult who was a healthcare worker with PCR-confirmed SARS-CoV-2 infection or an uninfected control (not recorded which).

The genes are TRBV11-2 and TRBJ1-1; D unresolved. V was cut by 0 bases and J by 2 bases, with 13 bases left in between. Germline assignment: CDR1 SGHAT and CDR2 FQNNGV. This CDR3 contains 16 residues. The CDR3 here is CASSLEVMRSNTEAFF. Here the CDR3 DNA reads TGTGCCAGCAGCTTAGAGGTCATGAGGTCTAACACTGAAGCTTTCTTT.

The rearrangement uses TRBV11-2 and TRBJ2-7, with 7 bases fitting TRBD2. The germline V gene has CDR1 SGHAT and CDR2 FQNNGV. CDR3 length: 14 amino acids. V lost 6 bases, J lost 4 bases, and 9 bases stayed unmatched. In DNA form, the CDR3 reads TGTGCCAGCAGTTGGGACGCCGGGGGGTACGAGCAGTACTTC. It translates to CASSWDAGGYEQYF.

The chain is built from TRBV6-5 and TRBJ1-1; a possible D gene is TRBD1 (5 bases). This CDR3 is 14 amino acids long. V was cut by 5 bases and J by 7 bases, with 17 bases left in between. Germline V lookup: CDR1 MNHEY, CDR2 SVGAGI. The CDR3, as DNA: TGTGCCAGCAGTCAGGGTGGAGGAAGGTTTGAAGCTTTCTTT. Translating gives CASSQGGGRFEAFF.

This clonotype was seen a few times. The V call is TRBV27, the J call TRBJ2-7, with 7 bases aligning to TRBD2. The CDR3 is 14 amino acids. V dropped 5 bases and J dropped 6; count of bases not matched to a gene: 10. Per the germline V gene, CDR1 is MNHEY and CDR2 is SMNVEV (reference sequence). In nucleotides, the CDR3 is TGTGCCAGCAGTCAAGCGGGGTTAGCGGGCGAGCAGTACTTC. Its translation is CASSQAGLAGEQYF.

This clonotype was seen more than once but under ten times. The chain couples TRBV10-3 to TRBJ2-5; weak D call: TRBD1 (6 bases). Trimming cost V 10 bases and J 1 base, with 10 bases left between them. CDR1 is ENHRY and CDR2 is SYGVKD in the germline V gene. The CDR3 contains 12 residues. The CDR3 reads CATRGVQETQYF. For the CDR3, the DNA is TGTGCCACCAGGGGCGTCCAAGAGACCCAGTACTTC.

The chain couples TRBV23-1 to TRBJ2-5, with D maybe TRBD1 (6 bases). TRBV23-1 is annotated as an ORF whose role is uncertain. Trimming shortened V by 5 bases and J by 3 bases, and 19 bases separated the two germline ends. CDR3 length: 16 residues. The CDR3 nucleotides read TGCGCCAGCAGTTTCTTCCCTGGACAGATGGAAGAGACCCAGTACTTC. It encodes CASSFFPGQMEETQYF.

In this sample, this clonotype turned up many times. The V call is TRBV30, the J call TRBJ2-7, with D unclear. The CDR3 is 12 amino acids. With 0 bases removed from V and 1 base from J, the gap between germline ends came to 4 bases. CDR1 and CDR2 from the germline V gene are GTSNPN and SVGIG (reference sequence). In DNA, the CDR3 is TGTGCCTGGAGTGTACATTCCTACGAGCAGTACTTC. Its protein product is CAWSVHSYEQYF.

This clonotype has a handful of counts. This rearrangement joins TRBV20-1 to TRBJ1-1; D is perhaps TRBD1 (6 bases). Germline V gene lookup returns CDR1 DFQATT and CDR2 SNEGSKA (reference sequence). The V gene lost 2 bases and the J gene lost 3 bases, with 22 bases spanning the gap. The CDR3 loop spans 17 amino acids. The CDR3 nucleotides read TGCAGTGCTAGATCGGACAGAGGGATTGGGAGTTACACTGAAGCTTTCTTT. Protein: CSARSDRGIGSYTEAFF.

The chain uses TRBV20-1 and TRBJ1-3; D gene unclear. The CDR3 is 13 amino acids. The germline V gene has CDR1 DFQATT and CDR2 SNEGSKA (reference sequence). Deletions cut 1 base from V and 5 bases from J, with 9 bases between. CDR3 amino acids: CSARVGVRNTIYF. In DNA form, the CDR3 reads TGCAGTGCTAGAGTTGGGGTTAGAAACACCATATATTTT.

Many counts were recorded for this clonotype. V usage is TRBV3-1 and J usage is TRBJ2-2; 7 nucleotides match TRBD1. The CDR3 is made up of 17 amino acids. The V gene end was trimmed by 2 bases and the J gene end by 2 bases; junction bases not matched to a gene: 8. Germline CDR1 reads LGHDT; CDR2 reads YNNKEL (reference sequence). CDR3 loop: CASSQQYRGRNTGELFF. DNA for the CDR3: TGTGCCAGCAGCCAACAGTACAGGGGCAGAAACACCGGGGAGCTGTTTTTT.

Only a few counts were recorded for this clonotype. The CDR3 reads CASSRRFGTSGGNLQETQYF. CDR3 nucleotide sequence: TGTGCCAGCAGCCGACGATTCGGGACTAGCGGGGGAAATCTACAAGAGACCCAGTACTTC. The rearrangement joins TRBV7-9 to TRBJ2-5; TRBD2 agrees at 14 bases. Germline trimming cut 5 bases from V and 2 bases from J; bases unmatched to any gene: 16. This CDR3 has 20 residues. Germline V gives CDR1 SEHNR, CDR2 FQNEAQ (reference sequence). Drawing the rest from reference TRBV7-9 and TRBJ2-5, the complete variable domain is DTGVSQNPRHKITKRGQNVTFRCDPISEHNRLYWYRQTLGQGPEFLTYFQNEAQLEKSRLLSDRFSAERPKGSFSTLEIQRTEQGDSAMYLCASSRRFGTSGGNLQETQYFGPGTRLLVL.

This clonotype was found many times. V and J are TRBV29-1 and TRBJ2-4; D gene unclear. V was shortened by 7 bases and J by 2 bases, with 9 bases between the two germline ends. CDR1 is SQVTM, CDR2 ANQGSEA, per germline. The CDR3 has 12 residues. Here the CDR3 DNA reads TGCAGCGCTGACACCACCAAAAACATTCAGTACTTC. Protein sequence: CSADTTKNIQYF.

This clonotype was seen at least ten times. The CDR3 region is CATNRDRADYGYTF. CDR3 bases: TGTGCCACGAACCGGGACAGGGCTGACTATGGCTACACCTTC. The genes are TRBV24-1 and TRBJ1-2; 9 bases are a match to TRBD1. V was pared by 10 bases and J by 3 bases, with 8 bases of the junction left unmatched. Germline lookup yields CDR1 KGHDR and CDR2 SFDVKD. The length of the CDR3 is 14 residues.

This clonotype was counted a few times. The rearrangement joins TRBV4-3 to TRBJ1-1; D is uncertain. The V end was cut by 0 bases, the J end by 13 bases, with 3 bases between. The CDR3 loop spans 9 amino acids. Germline V gene sequence: CDR1 LGHNA, CDR2 YSLEER. The CDR3 coding sequence is TGCGCCAGCAGCCAAGATAGTTTCTTT. Translating gives CASSQDSFF.

Ten or more counts support this clonotype. The chain carries TRBV7-4 and TRBJ2-1, with 11 positions matching TRBD2. Germline V gene sequence: CDR1 SGHVT, CDR2 SQSDAQ. CDR3 size: 20 residues. The V and J ends lost 2 bases and 4 bases, in that order; junction bases with no gene match: 16. The DNA for the CDR3 is TGTGCCAGCAGCTTAAGGCCGGACCGCCTAGCGGGGGGACAATACAATGAGCAGTTCTTC. This encodes CASSLRPDRLAGGQYNEQFF.

This clonotype came up a few times. J is TRBJ2-7 and V is TRBV4-3; TRBD1 agrees at 7 bases. CDR3 length: 15 residues. Germline lookup yields CDR1 LGHNA and CDR2 YSLEER. V lost 1 base to trimming and J lost 3 bases; unmatched junction nucleotides: 6. The CDR3 reads CASSQGPGQYYEQYF. CDR3 coding DNA: TGCGCCAGCAGCCAAGGGCCGGGACAGTACTACGAGCAGTACTTC.

This clonotype was recorded at least ten times. The genes are TRBV30 and TRBJ1-2; TRBD1 matches 7 bases. Losses at the gene ends were 3 bases for V and 4 bases for J; bases not matched to a gene: 14. The germline V gene encodes CDR1 GTSNPN and CDR2 SVGIG (reference sequence). The CDR3 extends over 16 amino acids. Here the CDR3 reads CAWREDRTHRGYGYTF. The CDR3 nucleotides are TGTGCCTGGAGGGAGGACAGGACGCATCGAGGCTATGGCTACACCTTC.

V usage is TRBV5-6 and J usage is TRBJ1-4, with D perhaps matching TRBD1 (5 bases). Trimming took off 1 base at V and 0 bases at J, with 7 bases between the two ends. There are 15 residues in the CDR3. Germline loops: CDR1 SGHDT, CDR2 YYEEEE. CDR3 bases: TGTGCCAGCAGCTTGCAGGGAGCAACTAATGAAAAACTGTTTTTT. Residues: CASSLQGATNEKLFF. The full variable domain, rest sourced from reference TRBV5-6 and TRBJ1-4, is DAGVTQSPTHLIKTRGQQVTLRCSPKSGHDTVSWYQQALGQGPQFIFQYYEEEERQRGNFPDRFSGHQFPNYSSELNVNALLLGDSALYLCASSLQGATNEKLFFGSGTQLSVL.

By sample fraction, this clonotype is medium-sized. V and J are TRBV19 and TRBJ2-5; 12 bases agree with TRBD1. CDR3 length: 19 residues. Germline CDR1 reads LNHDA; CDR2 reads SQIVND (reference sequence). J lost 1 base, V lost 5 bases, and 14 bases had no gene match. CDR3 in DNA: TGTGCCAGTAGTGGACCGGGACAGGGGGCCGTGGAGTTCCAAGAGACCCAGTACTTC. Protein product: CASSGPGQGAVEFQETQYF.

The V gene is TRBV28, the J gene TRBJ1-1; possibly TRBD1 for D (6 bases). The germline CDR1 and CDR2 sequences are MDHEN and SYDVKM. V lost 5 bases to trimming and J lost 11 bases, with 15 bases between them. CDR3 length: 12 amino acids. The CDR3: CASSRMDSEAFF. The CDR3 coding sequence is TGTGCCAGCAGTCGAATGGACAGTGAGGCTTTCTTT.

There are a few counts of this clonotype. The V and J genes are TRBV12-3 or TRBV12-4 and TRBJ2-3; 9 nucleotides line up with TRBD1. The CDR3 runs 14 residues. Unmatched junction bases numbered 6, after V lost 8 bases and J lost 3 bases. This chain's CDR3 is CASRRDRETDTQYF. DNA of the CDR3: TGTGCCAGCCGCCGGGACAGGGAAACAGATACGCAGTATTTT.

The chain couples TRBV10-3 to TRBJ1-1; D gene unclear. Trimming removed 0 bases from V and 0 bases from J, with 8 bases in between. The CDR3 loop spans 15 amino acids. Per germline, CDR1 ENHRY and CDR2 SYGVKD. The CDR3 region has the DNA TGTGCCATCAGTGAGTCTCAGGTACTGAACACTGAAGCTTTCTTT. This translates into CAISESQVLNTEAFF.

This clonotype came up many times. The chain couples TRBV5-4 to TRBJ1-1; the D gene is possibly TRBD1 (5 bases). Per germline, CDR1 SGHNT and CDR2 YYREEE (reference sequence). The CDR3 runs 13 residues. The V gene lost 4 bases and the J gene lost 8 bases, with 15 bases spanning the gap. Here the CDR3 DNA reads TGTGCCAGCAGCCACGGGGACTATCAGGAAGCTTTCTTT. Protein: CASSHGDYQEAFF.

This clonotype was seen at least ten times. This sequence joins TRBV6-1 and TRBJ2-7, with TRBD2 matching 7 bases. Germline V gene sequence: CDR1 MNHNS, CDR2 SASEGT. V was pared by 6 bases and J by 6 bases, with 5 bases of the junction left unmatched. The CDR3 runs 12 residues. The chain's CDR3 is CASSGLVGEQYF. The CDR3, as DNA: TGTGCCAGCAGCGGACTAGTTGGCGAGCAGTACTTC.

This clonotype was recorded at least ten times. This chain uses TRBV7-9 with TRBJ2-2; 11 bases fit TRBD2. This CDR3 has 17 residues. The V gene's germline CDR1 is SEHNR and CDR2 FQNEAQ (reference sequence). The V and J ends lost 4 bases and 1 base, in that order; junction bases with no gene match: 5. The CDR3 bases are TGTGCCAGCAGCTCCTTCGGACTAGCGGGGAACACCGGGGAGCTGTTTTTT. Amino acids: CASSSFGLAGNTGELFF.

This clonotype was observed a few times. The gene calls are TRBV6-1 and TRBJ2-3; possible D gene TRBD2, 5 bases. The CDR3 spans 13 residues. The germline CDR1 and CDR2 sequences are MNHNS and SASEGT. The germline V and J ends were trimmed by 6 bases and 4 bases, with 11 bases remaining between them. The CDR3 loop reads CASSPMRADTQYF. CDR3 DNA sequence: TGTGCCAGCAGCCCTATGAGGGCAGATACGCAGTATTTT.

This chain connects TRBV6-1 to TRBJ2-1; D is perhaps TRBD2 (5 bases). Deletions cut 8 bases from V and 7 bases from J, with 15 bases between. This CDR3 has 13 residues. CDR1 and CDR2 from the germline V gene are MNHNS and SASEGT. CDR3 bases: TGTGCCAGCTCCCTAGCCATGTGGAATGAGCAGTTCTTC. Residues: CASSLAMWNEQFF.